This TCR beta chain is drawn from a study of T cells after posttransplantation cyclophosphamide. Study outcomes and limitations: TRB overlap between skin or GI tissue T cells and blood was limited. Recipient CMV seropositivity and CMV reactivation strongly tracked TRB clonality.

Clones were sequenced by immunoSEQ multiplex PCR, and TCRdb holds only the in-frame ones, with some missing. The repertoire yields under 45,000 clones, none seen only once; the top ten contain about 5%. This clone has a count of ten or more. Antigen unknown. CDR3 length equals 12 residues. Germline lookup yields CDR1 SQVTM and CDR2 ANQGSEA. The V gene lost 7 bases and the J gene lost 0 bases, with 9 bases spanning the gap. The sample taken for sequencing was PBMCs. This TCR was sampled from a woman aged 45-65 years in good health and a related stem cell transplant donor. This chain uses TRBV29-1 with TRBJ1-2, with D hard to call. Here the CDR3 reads CSAQTANYGYTF. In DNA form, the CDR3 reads TGCAGCGCCCAAACAGCTAACTATGGCTACACCTTC.